This TCR beta chain was sequenced in a study of shared clonotypes between healthy human individuals. The wider study: Researchers drew samples from two women and a few men aged 18 to 49. Each donor's CD8 memory used one plate, CD8 naive two, each CD4 subset three.

Clones were sequenced by immunoSEQ multiplex PCR, and TCRdb holds only the in-frame ones, with some missing. The sample includes hundreds of thousands of clones, 95% of them seen just once. CDR3 length: 13 residues. The V and J ends lost 3 bases and 7 bases respectively, with 9 bases between them. The germline CDR1 and CDR2 sequences are WSHSY and SAAADI. On this clone itself: What it binds is not known.

Study-wide findings and caveats: It was the non-shared clonotypes that had lower generation probabilities than clonotypes shared by all four donors.

CD45RO negativity and positive selection for CCR7 defined naive CD8 cells, a population that excluded terminally differentiated effector memory CD45RA+ cells. All participating donors were Caucasian adults from Nashville, Tennessee. Material: naive CD8+ T cells sorted from blood. The rearrangement uses TRBV10-2 and TRBJ1-4; D is undetermined. This receptor was identified in a woman younger than 45 in good health. DNA for the CDR3: TGCGCCAGCAGTGAAGCCGGGATTGAAAAACTGTTTTTT. Amino acid sequence: CASSEAGIEKLFF.